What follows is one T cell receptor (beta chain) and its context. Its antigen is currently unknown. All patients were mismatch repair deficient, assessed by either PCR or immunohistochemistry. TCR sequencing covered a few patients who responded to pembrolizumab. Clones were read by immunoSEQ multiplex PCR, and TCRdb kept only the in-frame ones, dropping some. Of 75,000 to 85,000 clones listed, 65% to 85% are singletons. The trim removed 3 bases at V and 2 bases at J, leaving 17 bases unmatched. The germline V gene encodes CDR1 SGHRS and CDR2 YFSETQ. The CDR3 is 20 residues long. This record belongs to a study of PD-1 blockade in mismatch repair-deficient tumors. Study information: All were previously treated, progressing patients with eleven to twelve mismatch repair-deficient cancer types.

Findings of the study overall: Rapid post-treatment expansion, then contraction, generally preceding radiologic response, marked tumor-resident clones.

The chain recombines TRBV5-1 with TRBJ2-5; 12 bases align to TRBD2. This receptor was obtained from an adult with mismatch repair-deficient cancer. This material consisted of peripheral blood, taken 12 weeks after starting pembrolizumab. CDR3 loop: CASSWGTSGPRGWAQETQYF. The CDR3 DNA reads TGCGCCAGCAGCTGGGGGACTAGCGGGCCCCGCGGGTGGGCGCAAGAGACCCAGTACTTC. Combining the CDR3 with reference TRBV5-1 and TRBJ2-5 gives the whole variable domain KAGVTQTPRYLIKTRGQQVTLSCSPISGHRSVSWYQQTPGQGLQFLFEYFSETQRNKGNFPGRFSGRQFSNSRSEMNVSTLELGDSALYLCASSWGTSGPRGWAQETQYFGPGTRLLVL.